The T cell receptor beta chain under discussion was sequenced for a study of T cell responses to AZD1222 COVID-19 vaccine. The V end was cut by 6 bases, the J end by 1 base, with 9 bases between. In germline, CDR1 is KGHSH, CDR2 LQKENI. The CDR3 spans 13 residues. General study results and limits: White British people made up most donors, females outnumbered males, and clonal diversity was possibly underestimated. Nearly half of spike-specific TCRs reportedly target variant regions that are unmutated in the B.1.351 and B.1.1.7 variants.

Note on this clone: The target antigen is unknown.

Repertoires were generated with immunoSEQ multiplex PCR, while TCRdb's copy carries only in-frame clones and drops some. The table records 86,000 or so clones, about nine tenths of them present only once. This TCR was recovered from an adult who received the AZD1222 COVID-19 vaccine. The chain has TRBV18 and TRBJ1-2, with no clear D. The specimen comprised peripheral blood, sampled 28 days after the second AZD1222 dose. DNA of the CDR3: TGTGCCAGCTCGACCCAGGATAACTATGGCTACACCTTC. Translating gives CASSTQDNYGYTF.